The TCR beta chain described here comes from a study of shared clonotypes between healthy human individuals. In the study overall: CD4 naive cells filled three plates per donor, CD4 memory three, CD8 naive two and CD8 memory one.

The germline V gene encodes CDR1 SNHLY and CDR2 FYNNEI. The CDR3 spans 14 residues. V lost 4 bases and J lost 3, with 12 bases in between. Sequencing used immunoSEQ multiplex PCR; TCRdb keeps in-frame clones, though not all of them. The sample has around 1.1 million clones, 78% seen once. Sequencing was done on a sample of memory CD4+ T cells from PBMCs. Subset described: CD45RA-negative fraction. The TCR originated in a man in his late teens or twenties in good health. Some clones in this sample may be carry-over from other donors' samples. The rearrangement links TRBV2 to TRBJ2-5; no firm D call. CDR3 sequence reads: CASSVSHGEETQYF. Here the CDR3 DNA reads TGTGCCAGCAGTGTGAGTCATGGGGAAGAGACCCAGTACTTC.